This T cell receptor beta chain was captured by sequencing in a study of chemoradiotherapy in HPV16-positive cancers. Study-level information: A couple of HPV16-positive patients' cells yielded candidate HPV-specific clones and common motifs.

Trimming took 0 bases from V and 8 from J; bases not matched to a gene: 12. The CDR3 has 18 amino acids. Germline V gives CDR1 LGHNA, CDR2 YSLEER. Repertoires were generated with immunoSEQ multiplex PCR, while TCRdb's copy carries only in-frame clones and drops some. The data contain more than 9,500 clones, about 77% of them singletons. V is TRBV4-3 and J is TRBJ2-4; 11 bases agree with TRBD2. The source of this sequence is a human donor with HPV-associated anogenital cancer. Sampling took place from a patient who underwent chemoradiotherapy. The CDR3 nucleotides are TGCGCCAGCAGCCAAGAGGGGCCGGGACTAGCGGTCGGGGACATTCAGTACTTC. Protein: CASSQEGPGLAVGDIQYF.